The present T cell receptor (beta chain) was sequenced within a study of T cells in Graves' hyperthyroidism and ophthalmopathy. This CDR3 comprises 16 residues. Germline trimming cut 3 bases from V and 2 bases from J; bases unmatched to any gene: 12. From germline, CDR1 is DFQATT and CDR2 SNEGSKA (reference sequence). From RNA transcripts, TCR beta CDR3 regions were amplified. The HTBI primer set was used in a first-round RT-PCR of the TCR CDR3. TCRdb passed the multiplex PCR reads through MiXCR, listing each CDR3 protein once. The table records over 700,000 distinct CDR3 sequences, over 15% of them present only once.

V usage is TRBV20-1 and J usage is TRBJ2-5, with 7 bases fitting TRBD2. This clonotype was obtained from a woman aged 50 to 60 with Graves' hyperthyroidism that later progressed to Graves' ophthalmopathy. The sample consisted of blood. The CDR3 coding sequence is TGCAGTGCTAGTGGCTCGCGGGGGAGGACACAAGAGACCCAGTACTTC. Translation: CSASGSRGRTQETQYF.